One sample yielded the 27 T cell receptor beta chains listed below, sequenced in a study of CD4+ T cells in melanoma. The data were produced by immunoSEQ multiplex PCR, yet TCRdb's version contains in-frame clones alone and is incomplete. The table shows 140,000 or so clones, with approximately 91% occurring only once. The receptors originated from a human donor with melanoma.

CDR3 coding DNA: TGTGCCAGCAGCCAAGACGGGGCAGGGAATTATGGCTACACCTTC. Its protein product is CASSQDGAGNYGYTF. The rearrangement uses TRBV4-2 and TRBJ1-2, with D possibly matching TRBD1 (5 bases). The CDR3 spans 15 residues. With 0 bases removed from V and 5 bases from J, the gap between germline ends came to 13 bases. Germline CDR1 and CDR2: LGHNA and YNFKEQ.

The CDR3, as DNA: TGTGCCAGCAGAGATGACAGGGAGAGGGCTTTCTTT. It codes for CASRDDRERAFF. V and J are TRBV25-1 and TRBJ1-1; 7 bases are shared with TRBD1. This CDR3 comprises 12 residues. Per the germline V gene, CDR1 is MGHDK and CDR2 is SYGVNS. Germline trimming cut 6 bases from V and 11 bases from J; bases unmatched to any gene: 9.

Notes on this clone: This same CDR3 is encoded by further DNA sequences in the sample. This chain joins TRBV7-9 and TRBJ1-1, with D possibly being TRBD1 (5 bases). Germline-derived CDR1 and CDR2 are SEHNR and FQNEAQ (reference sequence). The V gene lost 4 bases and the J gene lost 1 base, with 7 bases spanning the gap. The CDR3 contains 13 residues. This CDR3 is CASSWGGNTEAFF. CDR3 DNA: TGTGCCAGCAGCTGGGGGGGGAACACTGAAGCTTTCTTT.

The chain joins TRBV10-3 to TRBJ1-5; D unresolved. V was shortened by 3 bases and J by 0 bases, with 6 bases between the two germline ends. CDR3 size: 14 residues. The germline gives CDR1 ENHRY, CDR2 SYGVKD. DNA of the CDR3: TGTGCCATCAGTGACCTGTATAGCAATCAGCCCCAGCATTTT. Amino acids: CAISDLYSNQPQHF.

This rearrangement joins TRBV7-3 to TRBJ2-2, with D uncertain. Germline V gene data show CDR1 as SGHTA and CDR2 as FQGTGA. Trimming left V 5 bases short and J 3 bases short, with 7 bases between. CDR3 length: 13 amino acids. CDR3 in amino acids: CASSPPHTGELFF. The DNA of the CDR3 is TGTGCCAGCAGCCCCCCTCACACCGGGGAGCTGTTTTTT.

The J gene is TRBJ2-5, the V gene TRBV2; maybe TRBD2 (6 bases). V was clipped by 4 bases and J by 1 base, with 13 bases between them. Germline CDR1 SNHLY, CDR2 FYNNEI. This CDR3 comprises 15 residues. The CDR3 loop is CASSGSGSIQETQYF. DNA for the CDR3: TGTGCCAGCAGTGGAAGCGGGTCTATCCAAGAGACCCAGTACTTC. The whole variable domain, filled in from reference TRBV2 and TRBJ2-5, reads EPEVTQTPSHQVTQMGQEVILRCVPISNHLYFYWYRQILGQKVEFLVSFYNNEISEKSEIFDDQFSVERPDGSNFTLKIRSTKLEDSAMYFCASSGSGSIQETQYFGPGTRLLVL.

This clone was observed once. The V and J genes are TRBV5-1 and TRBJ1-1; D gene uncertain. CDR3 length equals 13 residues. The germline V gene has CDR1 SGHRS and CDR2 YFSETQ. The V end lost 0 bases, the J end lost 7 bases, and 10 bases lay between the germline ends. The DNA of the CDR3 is TGCGCCAGCAGCTTGGGTGGTGAAAATGAAGCTTTCTTT. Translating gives CASSLGGENEAFF.

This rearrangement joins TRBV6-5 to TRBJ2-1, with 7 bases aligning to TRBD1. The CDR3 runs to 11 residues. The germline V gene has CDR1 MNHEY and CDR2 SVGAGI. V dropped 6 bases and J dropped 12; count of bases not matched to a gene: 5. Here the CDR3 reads CASRDRATQFF. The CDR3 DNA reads TGTGCCAGCAGAGACAGGGCTACGCAGTTCTTC.

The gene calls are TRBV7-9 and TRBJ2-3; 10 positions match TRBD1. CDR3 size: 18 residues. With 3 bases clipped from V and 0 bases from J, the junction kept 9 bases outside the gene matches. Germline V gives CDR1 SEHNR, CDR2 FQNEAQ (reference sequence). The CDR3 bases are TGTGCCAGCAGCTTCCGGACAGGGGGTTCCTCTAGCACAGATACGCAGTATTTT. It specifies CASSFRTGGSSSTDTQYF.

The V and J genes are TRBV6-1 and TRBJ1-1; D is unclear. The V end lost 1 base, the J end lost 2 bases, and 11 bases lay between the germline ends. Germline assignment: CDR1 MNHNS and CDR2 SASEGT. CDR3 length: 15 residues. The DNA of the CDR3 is TGTGCCAGCAGTGAAGATCCGGCCGGTAACACTGAAGCTTTCTTT. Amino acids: CASSEDPAGNTEAFF.

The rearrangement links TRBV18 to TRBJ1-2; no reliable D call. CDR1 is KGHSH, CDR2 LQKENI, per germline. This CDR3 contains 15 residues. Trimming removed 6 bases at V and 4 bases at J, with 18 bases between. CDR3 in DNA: TGTGCCAGCTCGGAGGCAGCGGACGGCGCCTATGGCTACACCTTC. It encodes CASSEAADGAYGYTF. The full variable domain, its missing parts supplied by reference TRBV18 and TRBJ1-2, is NAGVMQNPRHLVRRRGQEARLRCSPMKGHSHVYWYRQLPEEGLKFMVYLQKENIIDESGMPKERFSAEFPKEGPSILRIQQVVRGDSAAYFCASSEAADGAYGYTFGSGTRLTVV.

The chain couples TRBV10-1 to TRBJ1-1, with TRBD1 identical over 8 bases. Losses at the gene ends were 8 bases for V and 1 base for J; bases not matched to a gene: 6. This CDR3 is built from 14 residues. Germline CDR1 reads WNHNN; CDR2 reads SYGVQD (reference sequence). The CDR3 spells CASSLDRENTEAFF. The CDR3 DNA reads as TGCGCCAGCTCACTGGACAGGGAGAACACTGAAGCTTTCTTT.

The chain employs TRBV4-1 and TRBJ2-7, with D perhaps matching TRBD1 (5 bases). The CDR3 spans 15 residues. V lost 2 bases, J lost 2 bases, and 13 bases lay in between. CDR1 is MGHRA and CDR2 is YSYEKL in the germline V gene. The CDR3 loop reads CASSQLWTSTYEQYF. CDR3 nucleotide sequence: TGCGCCAGCAGCCAACTATGGACATCCACCTACGAGCAGTACTTC.

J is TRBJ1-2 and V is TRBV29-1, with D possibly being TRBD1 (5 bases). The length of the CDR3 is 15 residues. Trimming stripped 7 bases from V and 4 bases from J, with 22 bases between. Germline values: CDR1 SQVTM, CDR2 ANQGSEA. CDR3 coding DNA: TGCAGCGCAGCTACTGATTTCAGGGCTCGCTATGGCTACACCTTC. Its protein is CSAATDFRARYGYTF.

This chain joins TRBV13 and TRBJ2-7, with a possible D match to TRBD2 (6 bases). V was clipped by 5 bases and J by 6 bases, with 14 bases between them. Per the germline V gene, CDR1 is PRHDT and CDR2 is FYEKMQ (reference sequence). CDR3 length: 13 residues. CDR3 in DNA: TGTGCCAGCAGCCGCTCAGCGGGCGGCGAGCAGTACTTC. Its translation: CASSRSAGGEQYF.

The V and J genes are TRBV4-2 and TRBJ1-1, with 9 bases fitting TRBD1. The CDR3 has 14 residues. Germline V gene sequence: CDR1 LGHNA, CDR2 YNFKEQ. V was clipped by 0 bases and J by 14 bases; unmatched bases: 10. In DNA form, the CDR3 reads TGTGCCAGCAGCCAAGAGAGGGGGGACAGGGTTTACTTCTTT. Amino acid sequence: CASSQERGDRVYFF.

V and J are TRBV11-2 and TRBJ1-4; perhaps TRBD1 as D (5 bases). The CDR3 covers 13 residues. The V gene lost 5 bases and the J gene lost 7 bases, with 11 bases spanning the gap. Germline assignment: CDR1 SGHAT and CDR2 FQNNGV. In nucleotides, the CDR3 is TGTGCCAGCAGCGGGGGGAAGGGTGAAAAACTGTTTTTT. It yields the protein CASSGGKGEKLFF.

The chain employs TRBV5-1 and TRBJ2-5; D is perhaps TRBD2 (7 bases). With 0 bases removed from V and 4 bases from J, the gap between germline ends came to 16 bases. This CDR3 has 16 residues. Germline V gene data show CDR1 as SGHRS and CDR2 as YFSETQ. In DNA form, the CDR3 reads TGCGCCAGCAGCTTGGGGTCCGGGGGGCAAGGAGAGACCCAGTACTTC. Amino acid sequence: CASSLGSGGQGETQYF.

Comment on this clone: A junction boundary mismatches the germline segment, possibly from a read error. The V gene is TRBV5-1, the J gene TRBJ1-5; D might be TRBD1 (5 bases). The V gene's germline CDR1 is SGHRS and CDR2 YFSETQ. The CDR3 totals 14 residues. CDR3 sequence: CASRLGTAGEPQHF. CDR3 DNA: TGCGCCAGCAGATTGGGGACGGCTGGGGAGCCCCAGCATTTT.

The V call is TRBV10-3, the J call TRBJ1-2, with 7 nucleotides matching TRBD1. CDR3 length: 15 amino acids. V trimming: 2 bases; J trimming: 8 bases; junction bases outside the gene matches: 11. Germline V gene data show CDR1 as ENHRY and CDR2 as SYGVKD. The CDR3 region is CAISEPTGLINGYTF. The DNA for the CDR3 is TGTGCCATCAGTGAGCCGACAGGGTTAATTAACGGCTACACCTTC.

In DNA, the CDR3 is TGTGCCAGCAGTTACTCGGGGCAGGGAGACTATGGCTACACCTTC. This codes for CASSYSGQGDYGYTF. The chain has TRBV6-5 and TRBJ1-2; a weak D match, TRBD1 (5 bases). Germline CDR1 reads MNHEY; CDR2 reads SVGAGI. Trimming cost V 0 bases and J 3 bases, with 11 bases left between them. The CDR3 covers 15 residues.

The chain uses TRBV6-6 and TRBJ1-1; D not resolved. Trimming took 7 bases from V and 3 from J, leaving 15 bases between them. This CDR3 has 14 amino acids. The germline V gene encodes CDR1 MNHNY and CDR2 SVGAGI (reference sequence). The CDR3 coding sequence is TGTGCCAGCAAACCAAGGGTGGGAGACACTGAAGCTTTCTTT. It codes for CASKPRVGDTEAFF.

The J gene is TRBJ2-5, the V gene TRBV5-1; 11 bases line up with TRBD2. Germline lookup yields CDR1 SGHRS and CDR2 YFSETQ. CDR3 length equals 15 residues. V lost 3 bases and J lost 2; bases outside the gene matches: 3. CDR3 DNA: TGCGCCAGCAGCTCAAGGACTAGCGGGCAAGAGACCCAGTACTTC. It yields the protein CASSSRTSGQETQYF.

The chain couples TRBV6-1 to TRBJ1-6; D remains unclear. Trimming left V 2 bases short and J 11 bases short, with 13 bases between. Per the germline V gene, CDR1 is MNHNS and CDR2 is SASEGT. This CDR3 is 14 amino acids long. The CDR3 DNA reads TGTGCCAGCAGTGAATTGGCCAAACCAGCACCCCTCCACTTT. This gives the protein CASSELAKPAPLHF.

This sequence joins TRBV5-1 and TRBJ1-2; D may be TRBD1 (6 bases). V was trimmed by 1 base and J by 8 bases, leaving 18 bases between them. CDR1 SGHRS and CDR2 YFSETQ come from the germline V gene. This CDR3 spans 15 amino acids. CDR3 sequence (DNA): TGCGCCAGCAGCTTGAGGGCGGGGGCTTCGCGGGGCTACACCTTC. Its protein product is CASSLRAGASRGYTF.

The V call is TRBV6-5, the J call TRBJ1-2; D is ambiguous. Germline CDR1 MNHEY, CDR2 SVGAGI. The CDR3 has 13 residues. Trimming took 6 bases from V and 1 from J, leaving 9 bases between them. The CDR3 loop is CASRREINYGYTF. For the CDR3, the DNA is TGTGCCAGCAGAAGAGAAATTAACTATGGCTACACCTTC.

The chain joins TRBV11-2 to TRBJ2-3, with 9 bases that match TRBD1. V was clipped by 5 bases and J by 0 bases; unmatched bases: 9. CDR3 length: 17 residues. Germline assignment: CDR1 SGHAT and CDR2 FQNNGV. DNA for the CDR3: TGTGCCAGCAGCCCAGAACAGGGGGCTACAAGCACAGATACGCAGTATTTT. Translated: CASSPEQGATSTDTQYF.